This T cell receptor beta chain is drawn from a study of blood T cell repertoires in COVID-19. Study in general: Collection of acute and convalescent COVID-19 samples took place in the United States, Italy and Spain. The cDNA or gDNA used as material had been derived from T cells, B-cell-depleted T cells, or PBMCs.

The V gene's germline CDR1 is SGHTS and CDR2 YDEGEE. V gave up 4 bases and J gave up 7 bases; unmatched junction bases: 9. There are 15 residues in the CDR3. In the original analysis: The authors estimated nucleated cell counts from reference gene primer amplification. Profiling relied on immunoSEQ multiplex PCR, and the TCRdb table lists in-frame clones only, not all of them. V, J and clone size reflect that table, while D and trimming were determined from the DNA. The profile shows 99,000 or so clones, about four fifths of them singletons. This chain connects TRBV5-8 to TRBJ1-4; 8 bases line up with TRBD1. The sample comprised peripheral blood. The sequence came from a woman between 65 and 79 years old with acute or convalescent COVID-19. The CDR3 DNA reads TGTGCCAGCAGCCTCTTAGACAGGGGTGGTGAAAAACTGTTTTTT. It specifies CASSLLDRGGEKLFF.